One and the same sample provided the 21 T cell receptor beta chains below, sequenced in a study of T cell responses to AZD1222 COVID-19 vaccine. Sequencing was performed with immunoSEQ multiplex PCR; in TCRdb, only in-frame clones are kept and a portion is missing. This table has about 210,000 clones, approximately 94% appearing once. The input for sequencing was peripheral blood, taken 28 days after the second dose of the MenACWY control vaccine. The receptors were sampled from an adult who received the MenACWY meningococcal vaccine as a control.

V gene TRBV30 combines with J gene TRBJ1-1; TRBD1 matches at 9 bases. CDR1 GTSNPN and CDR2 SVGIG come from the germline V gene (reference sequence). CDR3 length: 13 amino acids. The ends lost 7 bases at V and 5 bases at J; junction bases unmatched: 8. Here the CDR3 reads CASPGQGETEAFF. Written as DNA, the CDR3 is TGTGCCTCACCGGGACAGGGTGAGACTGAAGCTTTCTTT.

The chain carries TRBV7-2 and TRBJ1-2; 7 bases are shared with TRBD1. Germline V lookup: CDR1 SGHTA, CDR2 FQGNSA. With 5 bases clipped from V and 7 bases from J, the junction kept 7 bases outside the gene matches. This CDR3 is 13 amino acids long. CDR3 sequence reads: CASSLNRQGGYTF. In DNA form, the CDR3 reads TGTGCCAGCAGCCTAAATAGACAGGGTGGCTACACCTTC.

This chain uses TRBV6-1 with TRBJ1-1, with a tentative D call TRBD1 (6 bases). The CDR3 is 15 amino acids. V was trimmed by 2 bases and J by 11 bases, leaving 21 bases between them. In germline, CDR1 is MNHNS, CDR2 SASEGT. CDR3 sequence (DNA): TGTGCCAGCAGTGAACGTCACAAGGGGGGAATGAGGGCTTTCTTT. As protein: CASSERHKGGMRAFF.

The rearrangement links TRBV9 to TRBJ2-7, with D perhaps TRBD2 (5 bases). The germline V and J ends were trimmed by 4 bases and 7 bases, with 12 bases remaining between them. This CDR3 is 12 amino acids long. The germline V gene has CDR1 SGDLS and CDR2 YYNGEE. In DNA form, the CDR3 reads TGTGCCAGCAGCCCAAGGACGGGAGAGCAGTACTTC. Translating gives CASSPRTGEQYF.

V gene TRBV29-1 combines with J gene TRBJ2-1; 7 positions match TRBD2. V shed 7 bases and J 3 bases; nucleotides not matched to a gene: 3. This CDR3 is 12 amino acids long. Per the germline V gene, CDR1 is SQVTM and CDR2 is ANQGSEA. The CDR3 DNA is TGCAGCGGGACTAGTATCTACAATGAGCAGTTCTTC. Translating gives CSGTSIYNEQFF.

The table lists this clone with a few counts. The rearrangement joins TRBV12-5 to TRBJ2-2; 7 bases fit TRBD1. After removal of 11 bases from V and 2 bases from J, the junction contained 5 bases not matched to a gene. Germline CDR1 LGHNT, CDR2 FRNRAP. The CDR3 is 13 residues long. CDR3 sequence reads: CAEGATNTGELFF. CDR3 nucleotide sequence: TGTGCTGAGGGGGCTACTAACACCGGGGAGCTGTTTTTT.

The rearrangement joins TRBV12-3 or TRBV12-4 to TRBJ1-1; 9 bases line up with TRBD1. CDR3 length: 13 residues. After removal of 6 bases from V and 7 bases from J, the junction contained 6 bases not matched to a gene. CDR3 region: CASRDRGDLEAFF. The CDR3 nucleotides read TGTGCCAGCAGGGACAGGGGCGATCTTGAAGCTTTCTTT.

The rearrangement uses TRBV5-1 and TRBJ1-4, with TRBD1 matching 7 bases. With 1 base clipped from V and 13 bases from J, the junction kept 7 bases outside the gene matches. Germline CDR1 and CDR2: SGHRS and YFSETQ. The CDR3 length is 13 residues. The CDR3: CASSLSGTARLFF. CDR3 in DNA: TGCGCCAGCAGCTTGAGCGGGACAGCGAGACTGTTTTTT. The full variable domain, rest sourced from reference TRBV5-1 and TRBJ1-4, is KAGVTQTPRYLIKTRGQQVTLSCSPISGHRSVSWYQQTPGQGLQFLFEYFSETQRNKGNFPGRFSGRQFSNSRSEMNVSTLELGDSALYLCASSLSGTARLFFGSGTQLSVL.

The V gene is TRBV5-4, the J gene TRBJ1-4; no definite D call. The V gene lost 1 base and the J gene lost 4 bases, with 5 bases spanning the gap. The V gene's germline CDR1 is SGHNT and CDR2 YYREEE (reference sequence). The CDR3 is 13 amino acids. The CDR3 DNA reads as TGTGCCAGCAGCTTGAACCATAATGAAAAACTGTTTTTT. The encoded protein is CASSLNHNEKLFF.

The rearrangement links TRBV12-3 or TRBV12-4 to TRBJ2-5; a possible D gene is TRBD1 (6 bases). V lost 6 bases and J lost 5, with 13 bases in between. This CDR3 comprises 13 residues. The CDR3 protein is CASSSDRRETQYF. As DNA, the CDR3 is TGTGCCAGCAGCTCCGACAGGCGGGAGACCCAGTACTTC.

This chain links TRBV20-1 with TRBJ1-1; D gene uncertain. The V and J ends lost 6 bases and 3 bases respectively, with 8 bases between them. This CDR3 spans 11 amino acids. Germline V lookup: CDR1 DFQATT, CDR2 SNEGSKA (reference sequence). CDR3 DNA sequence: TGCAGTGCGTCTGGGGACACTGAAGCTTTCTTT. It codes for CSASGDTEAFF.

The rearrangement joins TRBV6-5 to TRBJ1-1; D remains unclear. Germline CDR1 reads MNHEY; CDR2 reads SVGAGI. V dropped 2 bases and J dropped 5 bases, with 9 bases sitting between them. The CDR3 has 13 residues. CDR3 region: CASSYLGSTEAFF. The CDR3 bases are TGTGCCAGCAGTTACCTCGGAAGTACTGAAGCTTTCTTT.

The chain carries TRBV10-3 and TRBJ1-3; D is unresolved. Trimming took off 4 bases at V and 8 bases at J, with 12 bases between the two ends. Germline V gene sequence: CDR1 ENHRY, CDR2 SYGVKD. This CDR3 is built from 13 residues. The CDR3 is CAISVEFLDTIYF. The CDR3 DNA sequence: TGTGCCATCAGTGTGGAGTTCCTGGACACCATATATTTT.

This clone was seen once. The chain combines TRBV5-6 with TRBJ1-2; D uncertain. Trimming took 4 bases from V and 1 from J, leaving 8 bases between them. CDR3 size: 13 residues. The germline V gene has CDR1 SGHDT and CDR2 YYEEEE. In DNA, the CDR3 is TGTGCCAGCAGCATCGGACGTAACTATGGCTACACCTTC. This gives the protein CASSIGRNYGYTF.

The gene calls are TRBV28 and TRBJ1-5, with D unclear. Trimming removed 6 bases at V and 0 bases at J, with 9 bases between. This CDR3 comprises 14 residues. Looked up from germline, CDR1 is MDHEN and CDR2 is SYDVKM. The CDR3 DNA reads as TGTGCCAGCAGCGGTGGAACTAGCAATCAGCCCCAGCATTTT. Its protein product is CASSGGTSNQPQHF.

CDR3 residues: CASSADRGRAEQYF. DNA of the CDR3: TGTGCCAGCAGCGCTGACAGGGGGCGGGCCGAGCAGTACTTC. This chain links TRBV7-9 with TRBJ2-7, with TRBD1 matching over 10 bases. V shed 5 bases, J shed 6 bases, and the junction held 7 bases outside the gene matches. There are 14 residues in the CDR3. Germline assignment: CDR1 SEHNR and CDR2 FQNEAQ (reference sequence).

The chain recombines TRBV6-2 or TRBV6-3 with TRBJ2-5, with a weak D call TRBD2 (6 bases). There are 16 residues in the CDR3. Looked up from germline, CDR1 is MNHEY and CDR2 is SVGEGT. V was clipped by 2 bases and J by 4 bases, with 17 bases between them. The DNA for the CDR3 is TGTGCCAGCAGTTACGGGACCGCCATGGGAGGAGAGACCCAGTACTTC. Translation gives CASSYGTAMGGETQYF.

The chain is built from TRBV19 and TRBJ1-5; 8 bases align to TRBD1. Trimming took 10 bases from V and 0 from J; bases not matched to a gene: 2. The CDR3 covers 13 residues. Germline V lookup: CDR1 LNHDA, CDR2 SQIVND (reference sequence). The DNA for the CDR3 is TGTGCCAAGGACAGGGATAGCAATCAGCCCCAGCATTTT. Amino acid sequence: CAKDRDSNQPQHF.

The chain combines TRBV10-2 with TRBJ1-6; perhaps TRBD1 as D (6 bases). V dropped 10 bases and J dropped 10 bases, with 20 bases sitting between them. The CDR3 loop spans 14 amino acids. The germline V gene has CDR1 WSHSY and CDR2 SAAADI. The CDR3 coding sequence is TGCGCCACCCTCAACTTGGGGGCCGGCTCACCCCTCCACTTT. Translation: CATLNLGAGSPLHF.

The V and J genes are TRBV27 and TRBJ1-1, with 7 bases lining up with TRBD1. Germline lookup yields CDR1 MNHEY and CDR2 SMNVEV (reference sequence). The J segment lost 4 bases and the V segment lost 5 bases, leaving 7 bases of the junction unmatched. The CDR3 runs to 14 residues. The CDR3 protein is CASSQAPGGTEAFF. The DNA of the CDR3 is TGTGCCAGCAGTCAAGCCCCAGGGGGCACTGAAGCTTTCTTT.

CDR3 residues: CASSQGTGAGTYEQYF. DNA of the CDR3: TGCGCCAGCAGCCAGGGGACAGGGGCCGGGACCTACGAGCAGTACTTC. This sequence joins TRBV4-3 and TRBJ2-7, with 10 bases aligning to TRBD1. Germline CDR1 is LGHNA and CDR2 is YSLEER. The CDR3 is made up of 16 amino acids. V gave up 3 bases and J gave up 2 bases; unmatched junction bases: 7.